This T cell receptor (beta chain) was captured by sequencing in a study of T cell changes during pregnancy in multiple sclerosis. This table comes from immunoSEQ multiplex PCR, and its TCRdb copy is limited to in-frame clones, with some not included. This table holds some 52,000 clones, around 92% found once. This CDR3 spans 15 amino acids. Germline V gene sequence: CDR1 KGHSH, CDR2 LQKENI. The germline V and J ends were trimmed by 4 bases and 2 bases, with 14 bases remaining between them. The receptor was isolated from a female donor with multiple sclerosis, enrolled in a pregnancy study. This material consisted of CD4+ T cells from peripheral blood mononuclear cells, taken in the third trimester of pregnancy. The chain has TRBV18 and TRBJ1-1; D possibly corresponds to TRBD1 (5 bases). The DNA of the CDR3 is TGTGCCAGCTCACAATCGAGACAGCAAAACACTGAAGCTTTCTTT. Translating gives CASSQSRQQNTEAFF. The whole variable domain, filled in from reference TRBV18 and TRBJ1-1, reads NAGVMQNPRHLVRRRGQEARLRCSPMKGHSHVYWYRQLPEEGLKFMVYLQKENIIDESGMPKERFSAEFPKEGPSILRIQQVVRGDSAAYFCASSQSRQQNTEAFFGQGTRLTVV.